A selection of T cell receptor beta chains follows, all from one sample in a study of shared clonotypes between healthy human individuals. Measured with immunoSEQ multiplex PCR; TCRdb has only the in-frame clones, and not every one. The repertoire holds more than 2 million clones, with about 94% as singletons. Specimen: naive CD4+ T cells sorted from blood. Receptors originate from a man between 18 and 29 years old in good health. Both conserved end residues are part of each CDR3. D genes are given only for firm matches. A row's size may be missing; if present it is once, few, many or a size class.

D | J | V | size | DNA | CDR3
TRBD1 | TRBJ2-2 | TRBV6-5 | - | TGTGCCAGCAGTTCACCGACAGGGCGAGGCACCGGGGAGCTGTTTTTT | CASSSPTGRGTGELFF
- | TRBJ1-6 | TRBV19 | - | TGTGCCAGTAGTATGGGGACGGGTTCACCCCTCCACTTT | CASSMGTGSPLHF
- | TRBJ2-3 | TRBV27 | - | TGTGCCAGCAGTACCTATAGCACAGATACGCAGTATTTT | CASSTYSTDTQYF
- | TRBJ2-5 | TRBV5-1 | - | TGCGCCAGCAGCTTAGGCGGGAACGGGGTAGAGACCCAGTACTTC | CASSLGGNGVETQYF
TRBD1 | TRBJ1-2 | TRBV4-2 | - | TGTGCCAGCAGCCGGACAGGGGAGGACGGCTACACCTTC | CASSRTGEDGYTF
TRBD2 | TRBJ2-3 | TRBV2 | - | TGTGCCAGCTCACCCCTGGGCGGGGGGGCAGATACGCAGTATTTT | CASSPLGGGADTQYF
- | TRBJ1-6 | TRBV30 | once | TGTGCCTCGAGGGGGGGTACCTATAATTCACCCCTCCACTTT | CASRGGTYNSPLHF
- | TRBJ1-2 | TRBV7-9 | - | TGTGCCAGCAGCTTCGGGGGGGACGATGGCTACACCTTC | CASSFGGDDGYTF
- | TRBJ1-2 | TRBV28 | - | TGTGCCACCTCCCTGGGGGGAAACTATGGCTACACCTTC | CATSLGGNYGYTF
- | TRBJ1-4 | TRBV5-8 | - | TGTGCCAGCAGCTTAATCCATAAATTGGGGGCTACTAATGAAAAACTGTTTTTT | CASSLIHKLGATNEKLFF
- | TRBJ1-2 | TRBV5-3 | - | TGTGCCAGAAGCACCGGAAGGGACTATGGCTACACCTTC | CARSTGRDYGYTF
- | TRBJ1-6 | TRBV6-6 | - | TGTGCCAGCAGTTACTCCCCGACAGAGACTAATTCACCCCTCCACTTT | CASSYSPTETNSPLHF
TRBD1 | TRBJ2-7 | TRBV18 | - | TGTGCCAGCTCACCCGGACAGGCTGAATTCGAGCAGTACTTC | CASSPGQAEFEQYF
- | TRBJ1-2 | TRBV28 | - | TGTGCCAGCAGCCACCCCTCGGGGGACTATGGCTACACCTTC | CASSHPSGDYGYTF
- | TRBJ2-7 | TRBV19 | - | TGTGCCAGTAGTATAGGGTGGGCCCCAAGCTCCTACGAGCAGTACTTC | CASSIGWAPSSYEQYF
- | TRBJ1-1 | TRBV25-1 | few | TGTGCCAGCAGTGAGGCAGGGAACACTGAAGCTTTCTTT | CASSEAGNTEAFF
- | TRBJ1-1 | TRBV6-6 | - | TGTGCCAGCAGCTTCGCAGGAAGGGGGGACACTGAAGCTTTCTTT | CASSFAGRGDTEAFF
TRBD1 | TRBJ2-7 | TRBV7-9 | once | TGTGCCAGCAGCACCCGGACAGGACCCTACGAGCAGTACTTC | CASSTRTGPYEQYF
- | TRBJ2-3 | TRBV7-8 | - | TGTGCCAGCAGCCCCCCGGGACTCCGCACAGATACGCAGTATTTT | CASSPPGLRTDTQYF
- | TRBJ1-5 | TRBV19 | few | TGTGCCAGTAGTACCGGGGACTTTAGCAATCAGCCCCAGCATTTT | CASSTGDFSNQPQHF
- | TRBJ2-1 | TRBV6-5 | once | TGTGCCAGCAGTTCAATGTTCGGTGAGCAGTTCTTC | CASSSMFGEQFF
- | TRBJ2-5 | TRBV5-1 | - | TGCGCCAGCAGCTTGGAATACGGTAGTTGGGAGACCCAGTACTTC | CASSLEYGSWETQYF
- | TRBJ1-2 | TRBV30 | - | TGTGCCTGGAGTGTAGGAGGCGGCTACACCTTC | CAWSVGGGYTF
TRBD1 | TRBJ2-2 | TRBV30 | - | TGTGCCTGGAGTCAGGGGGTTAACACCGGGGAGCTGTTTTTT | CAWSQGVNTGELFF
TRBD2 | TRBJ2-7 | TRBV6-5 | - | TGTGCCAGCAGTAGCCCCTTAGCGGGAGTTCGCGAGCAGTACTTC | CASSSPLAGVREQYF
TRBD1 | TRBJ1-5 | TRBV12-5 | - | TGTGCTAGTGCCCTTCGAGGGGGCGCGAGCAATCAGCCCCAGCATTTT | CASALRGGASNQPQHF
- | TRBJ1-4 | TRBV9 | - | TGTGCCAGCGGAAGGGCGGCAGCTAATGAAAAACTGTTTTTT | CASGRAAANEKLFF
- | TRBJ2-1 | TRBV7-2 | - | TGTGCCAGCAGCATGAACCGCAGGGTCAATGAGCAGTTCTTC | CASSMNRRVNEQFF
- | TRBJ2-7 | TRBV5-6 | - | TGTGCCAGCAGTTTGCAATACGAGCAGTACTTC | CASSLQYEQYF
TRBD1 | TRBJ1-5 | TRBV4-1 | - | TGCGCCAGCAGCCAAGTCACTAGGGATTGGACAGGCTCTTTTTATAGCAATCAGCCCCAGCATTTT | CASSQVTRDWTGSFYSNQPQHF
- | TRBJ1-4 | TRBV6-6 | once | TGTGCCAGCAGTTATACCGGACAGCTTGAAAAACTGTTTTTT | CASSYTGQLEKLFF
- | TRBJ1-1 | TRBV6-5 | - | TGTGCCAGCCGAAGGGACACTGAAGCTTTCTTT | CASRRDTEAFF
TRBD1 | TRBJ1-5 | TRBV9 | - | TGTGCCAGCAGCGATTCGGGACAGGTCTATCAGCCCCAGCATTTT | CASSDSGQVYQPQHF
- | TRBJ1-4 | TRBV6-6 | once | TGTGCCAGCAGTTACTCGGGTACGAGAGAAAAACTGTTTTTT | CASSYSGTREKLFF
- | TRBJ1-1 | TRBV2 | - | TGTGCCAGCAGCGACGGACTTACCTCCATGAACACTGAAGCTTTCTTT | CASSDGLTSMNTEAFF
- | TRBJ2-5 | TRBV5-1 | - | TGCGCCAGCAGCTTGGCCCGCGGGACTTATGAGGAGACCCAGTACTTC | CASSLARGTYEETQYF
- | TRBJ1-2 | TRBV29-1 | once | TGCAGCGTTGAAGCCCAGGATGGCTACACCTTC | CSVEAQDGYTF
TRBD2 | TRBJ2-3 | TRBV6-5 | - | TGTGCCAGCAGTTTTGGACTAGCGGGAGTCACAGATACGCAGTATTTT | CASSFGLAGVTDTQYF
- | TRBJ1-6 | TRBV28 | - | TGTGCCAGCAGTTTAAGCCGGCGGGGGTCCCTCCACTTT | CASSLSRRGSLHF
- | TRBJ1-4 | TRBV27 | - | TGTGCCAGCAGTTTAGGTCGATGGGAAAAACTGTTTTTT | CASSLGRWEKLFF
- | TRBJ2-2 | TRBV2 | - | TGTGCCAGCAGTCCACTGACAGACACCGGGGAGCTGTTTTTT | CASSPLTDTGELFF
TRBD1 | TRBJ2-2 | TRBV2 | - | TGTGCCAGCAGTCTCGGACAGGGAAACACCGGGGAGCTGTTTTTT | CASSLGQGNTGELFF
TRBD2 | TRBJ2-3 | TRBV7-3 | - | TGTGCCAGCAGTCGGGGGGGAGCGAGCACAGATACGCAGTATTTT | CASSRGGASTDTQYF
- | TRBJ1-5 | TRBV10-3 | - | TGTGCCATCAGCGCTAACAGCAATCAGCCCCAGCATTTT | CAISANSNQPQHF
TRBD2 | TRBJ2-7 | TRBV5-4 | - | TGTGCCAGCACCCCCGCGCAGGGAGGGTCCTACGAGCAGTACTTC | CASTPAQGGSYEQYF
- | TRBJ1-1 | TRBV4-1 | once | TGCGCCAGCAGCCGAGCCGAAGGGGTGAACACTGAAGCTTTCTTT | CASSRAEGVNTEAFF
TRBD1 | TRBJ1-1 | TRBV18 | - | TGTGCCAGCTCACCACAGATGACAGGGAGCAAGGCCACTGAAGCTTTCTTT | CASSPQMTGSKATEAFF
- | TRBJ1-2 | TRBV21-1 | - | - | CASSKVGTGSAYGYTF
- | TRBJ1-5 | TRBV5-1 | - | TGCGCCAGCAGCTTGGGTGTAGGGAGCAATCAGCCCCAGCATTTT | CASSLGVGSNQPQHF
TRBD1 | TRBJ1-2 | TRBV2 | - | TGTGCCAGGTTGACAGGGTTTGGCTACACCTTC | CARLTGFGYTF
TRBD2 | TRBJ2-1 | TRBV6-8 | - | TGTGCCAGCAGTTACGGACTAGCGGGACCCCATGAGCAGTTCTTC | CASSYGLAGPHEQFF
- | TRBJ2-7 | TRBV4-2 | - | TGTGCCAGCAGCCAAGCGTGGGCAGGGGAAGCCACCTACGAGCAGTACTTC | CASSQAWAGEATYEQYF
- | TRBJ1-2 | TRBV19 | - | TGTGCCAGTAGTATCGGGGCTAACTATGGCTACACCTTC | CASSIGANYGYTF